This T cell receptor beta chain comes out of a study of T cells in Graves' hyperthyroidism and ophthalmopathy. For the study at large: Peripheral blood samples were taken at initial diagnosis, prior to any treatment.

TCR beta CDR3 regions were amplified from RNA transcripts. Primed by the HTBI set, a first-round RT-PCR was run on the TCR CDR3. From the multiplex PCR reads, TCRdb called clonotypes with MiXCR, one entry per CDR3 protein. The table records about half a million distinct CDR3 sequences, about 20% of them present only once. This clonotype was detected many times. Its antigen is unidentified. Trimming took off 5 bases at V and 5 bases at J, with 18 bases between the two ends. Germline-derived CDR1 and CDR2 are MNHEY and SMNVEV (reference sequence). CDR3 size: 16 residues. The study based diagnoses on clinical symptoms, serum thyroxine and TRAb, thyroid ultrasound and orbital computed tomography. Study-level findings and limits: Most clonotypes that expanded in the thyroid above 0.001 also showed up in blood. With a median lead of roughly 6.2 months before onset, the model predicted ophthalmopathy.

V and J are TRBV27 and TRBJ2-2, with D perhaps TRBD2 (6 bases). The TCR was taken from a man aged 18 to 30 with Graves' hyperthyroidism. Sequenced: blood. CDR3 sequence reads: CASSPWDSLGTGELFF. The DNA of the CDR3 is TGTGCCAGCAGTCCTTGGGACTCCCTGGGGACCGGGGAGCTGTTTTTT.